This TCR beta chain comes out of a study of cytomegalovirus exposure and HLA in healthy donors. PCR involved 60 Vbeta and 13 Jbeta primers. Only in-frame clones appear in the TCRdb table, and some are missing; sequencing was by immunoSEQ multiplex PCR. The sample shows around 150,000 clones, roughly 75% of them seen only once. The CDR3 has 16 amino acids. Input material: PBMCs. The TCR originated in a man between 25 and 39 years old in good health. V is TRBV21-1 and J is TRBJ2-1; the table's D call, TRBD2, has no DNA check behind it. TRBV21-1 is an annotated pseudogene. As DNA, the CDR3 is TGTGCCAGCACCTCGGGGACGGGAGAAGCCTACAATGAGCAGTTCTTC. It translates to CASTSGTGEAYNEQFF.